This TCR beta chain was retrieved from a study of blood T cell repertoires in COVID-19. The overall study: Sources were T cells, B-cell-depleted T cells, or PBMCs; the material itself was cDNA or gDNA.

Original methodology: Estimated nucleated cell counts came from reference gene primer amplification. Assay used: immunoSEQ multiplex PCR; TCRdb lists only in-frame clones, some missing. For V, J and clone size, that table is used; D and trimming come from the DNA. The repertoire has approximately 390,000 clones, 85% to 90% of them found once; the top ten carry about 6.5%. This TCR derives from a man aged 18 to 29 with active or convalescent COVID-19. The sample consisted of peripheral blood.

The CDR3 bases are TGTGCCACCAGTGGGCAGGTCGACAGTGGCTACACCTTC. Its translation is CATSGQVDSGYTF. The chain is built from TRBV24-1 and TRBJ1-2; perhaps TRBD1 as D (5 bases). CDR1 KGHDR and CDR2 SFDVKD come from the germline V gene. The ends were cut back, 5 bases at V and 7 bases at J, with 13 bases in the middle. This CDR3 contains 13 residues.